The 17 T cell receptor beta chains listed next were all sequenced from one sample in a study of cytomegalovirus exposure and HLA in healthy donors. The study ran its PCR with 60 Vbeta and 13 Jbeta primers. Sequencing used immunoSEQ multiplex PCR; TCRdb keeps in-frame clones, though not all of them. This sample has roughly 250,000 clones, with about four fifths found just once. What was sequenced was PBMCs. Receptors originate from a woman in her thirties or forties in good health and CMV-seropositive.

V and J are TRBV19 and TRBJ2-7; D not resolved. The ends were cut back, 3 bases at V and 2 bases at J, with 11 bases in the middle. The germline CDR1 and CDR2 sequences are LNHDA and SQIVND (reference sequence). CDR3 length: 14 residues. The DNA of the CDR3 is TGTGCCAGTAGTATGCTAGACCTTCCCTACGAGCAGTACTTC. This sequence encodes CASSMLDLPYEQYF.

The rearrangement links TRBV28 to TRBJ2-1; 8 bases line up with TRBD2. J lost 7 bases, V lost 5 bases, and 13 bases had no gene match. Germline CDR1 is MDHEN and CDR2 is SYDVKM. The CDR3 is 16 amino acids. DNA for the CDR3: TGTGCCAGCAGTATCCAGCGGGAGTGGGACGGTAATGAGCAGTTCTTC. This codes for CASSIQREWDGNEQFF. The entire variable domain, with the rest obtained from reference TRBV28 and TRBJ2-1, is as follows: DVKVTQSSRYLVKRTGEKVFLECVQDMDHENMFWYRQDPGLGLRLIYFSYDVKMKEKGDIPEGYSVSREKKERFSLILESASTNQTSMYLCASSIQREWDGNEQFFGPGTRLTVL.

Turning to this clone: This CDR3 is also generated by other DNA sequences in the sample. The gene calls are TRBV7-9 and TRBJ2-3, with 12 bases identical to TRBD2. The CDR3 totals 15 residues. Germline assignment: CDR1 SEHNR and CDR2 FQNEAQ (reference sequence). V lost 5 bases, J lost 3 bases, and 3 bases stayed unmatched. This chain's CDR3 is CASSPTSGSTDTQYF. For the CDR3, the DNA is TGTGCCAGCAGCCCGACTAGCGGGAGTACAGATACGCAGTATTTT.

Comments on this clone: The sample holds other DNA sequences that translate to the same CDR3. The CDR3 region has the DNA TGTGCCAGCAGCCCAGGAGGGTACGAGCAGTACTTC. It specifies CASSPGGYEQYF. The chain carries TRBV28 and TRBJ2-7; a weak D match, TRBD2 (6 bases). The CDR3 consists of 12 residues. CDR1 and CDR2 (germline): MDHEN, SYDVKM. The V end was cut by 6 bases, the J end by 4 bases, with 10 bases between.

The chain links TRBV10-1 to TRBJ2-1; no clear D gene. This CDR3 region has 13 residues. CDR1 is WNHNN, CDR2 SYGVQD, per germline (reference sequence). V was pared by 2 bases and J by 9 bases, with 11 bases between. The CDR3 spells CASSEEKRGEQFF. CDR3 coding DNA: TGCGCCAGCAGTGAGGAAAAAAGAGGTGAGCAGTTCTTC.

The J gene is TRBJ2-7, the V gene TRBV9; D perhaps matches TRBD2 (6 bases). Per the germline V gene, CDR1 is SGDLS and CDR2 is YYNGEE. The V and J ends lost 0 bases and 4 bases respectively, with 11 bases between them. This CDR3 spans 14 amino acids. In nucleotides, the CDR3 is TGTGCCAGCAGCGTAGACGTGGGGAGGTACGAGCAGTACTTC. Amino acid sequence: CASSVDVGRYEQYF.

The chain is built from TRBV29-1 and TRBJ1-1; no definite D call. Trimming stripped 0 bases from V and 1 base from J, with 6 bases between. CDR3 size: 13 residues. CDR1 SQVTM and CDR2 ANQGSEA come from the germline V gene. This CDR3 is CSVEERANTEAFF. In nucleotides, the CDR3 is TGCAGCGTTGAAGAGCGGGCGAACACTGAAGCTTTCTTT.

V and J are TRBV5-1 and TRBJ2-7, with 15 bases identical to TRBD2. Germline V gene sequence: CDR1 SGHRS, CDR2 YFSETQ. Trimming at V came to 5 bases and at J to 3 bases, leaving 15 bases not matched to a gene. The CDR3 spans 19 residues. DNA of the CDR3: TGCGCCAGCAGTGATCTCCCGGGAGCGGGACTAGCGGGAGGCTACGAGCAGTACTTC. Protein sequence: CASSDLPGAGLAGGYEQYF.

This clone came up once. The chain carries TRBV28 and TRBJ1-5, with 8 nucleotides matching TRBD1. Germline CDR1 MDHEN, CDR2 SYDVKM. The length of the CDR3 is 16 residues. The V segment lost 3 bases and the J segment 5 bases; nucleotides outside the gene matches: 9. In nucleotides, the CDR3 is TGTGCCAGCAGTTTTCGGACAGGGTGGGAATATCAGCCCCAGCATTTT. Protein sequence: CASSFRTGWEYQPQHF.

This chain connects TRBV15 to TRBJ2-2; 9 nucleotides align to TRBD2. Trimming cost V 0 bases and J 0 bases; bases outside gene matches: 8. This CDR3 region has 19 residues. The germline CDR1 and CDR2 sequences are LNHNV and YYDKDF (reference sequence). CDR3 nucleotide sequence: TGTGCCACCAGCAGAGATTTGAGTTTAGCGGGAGCGAACACCGGGGAGCTGTTTTTT. Translating gives CATSRDLSLAGANTGELFF. Complete variable domain (other parts from reference TRBV15 and TRBJ2-2): DAMVIQNPRYQVTQFGKPVTLSCSQTLNHNVMYWYQQKSSQAPKLLFHYYDKDFNNEADTPDNFQSRRPNTSFCFLDIRSPGLGDTAMYLCATSRDLSLAGANTGELFFGEGSRLTVL.

The chain links TRBV6-6 to TRBJ2-1; D not resolved. V gave up 5 bases and J gave up 7 bases, with 15 bases separating them. The germline V gene has CDR1 MNHNY and CDR2 SVGAGI (reference sequence). CDR3 size: 14 residues. CDR3 loop: CASSPDMIRNEQFF. Written as DNA, the CDR3 is TGTGCCAGCAGTCCCGACATGATCAGGAATGAGCAGTTCTTC.

This clone has a single count. J is TRBJ1-6 and V is TRBV27, with 10 bases that match TRBD1. From germline, CDR1 is MNHEY and CDR2 SMNVEV (reference sequence). J lost 8 bases, V lost 6 bases, and 13 bases had no gene match. CDR3 length equals 17 residues. CDR3 coding DNA: TGTGCCAGCAGCCTCTTAGCGACAGGGGGCGGTTATTCACCCCTCCACTTT. This codes for CASSLLATGGGYSPLHF.

The chain uses TRBV29-1 and TRBJ1-4, with D perhaps matching TRBD1 (6 bases). CDR1 is SQVTM and CDR2 is ANQGSEA in the germline V gene. The CDR3 length is 13 residues. Trimming shortened V by 4 bases and J by 4 bases, and 10 bases separated the two germline ends. CDR3 in amino acids: CSVGTDYNEKLFF. CDR3 DNA: TGCAGCGTTGGGACAGATTATAATGAAAAACTGTTTTTT.

V usage is TRBV28 and J usage is TRBJ2-3; the match to TRBD1 covers 9 bases. Germline V gives CDR1 MDHEN, CDR2 SYDVKM. V lost 4 bases, J lost 1 base, and 15 bases stayed unmatched. The CDR3 runs 19 residues. Here the CDR3 reads CASSSLNQQGASGTDTQYF. In nucleotides, the CDR3 is TGTGCCAGCAGTTCACTCAATCAACAGGGGGCAAGTGGCACAGATACGCAGTATTTT. The full variable domain, rest sourced from reference TRBV28 and TRBJ2-3, is DVKVTQSSRYLVKRTGEKVFLECVQDMDHENMFWYRQDPGLGLRLIYFSYDVKMKEKGDIPEGYSVSREKKERFSLILESASTNQTSMYLCASSSLNQQGASGTDTQYFGPGTRLTVL.

The CDR3 DNA follows: TGTGCCAGCAGTGAACAGGGGCCCTTGGGCTACACCTTC. Its protein is CASSEQGPLGYTF. The chain combines TRBV6-1 with TRBJ1-2, with D possibly being TRBD1 (6 bases). The V end lost 2 bases, the J end lost 8 bases, and 12 bases lay between the germline ends. This CDR3 has 13 residues. Germline V gene data show CDR1 as MNHNS and CDR2 as SASEGT.

This clone appeared once. The rearrangement joins TRBV6-5 to TRBJ2-7; 8 bases match TRBD1. Germline V gives CDR1 MNHEY, CDR2 SVGAGI. The V segment lost 4 bases and the J segment 4 bases; nucleotides outside the gene matches: 12. The length of the CDR3 is 16 residues. In DNA form, the CDR3 reads TGTGCCAGCAGTTTTCTCCCTCCAGGGGGCCCATACGAGCAGTACTTC. This gives the protein CASSFLPPGGPYEQYF.

The rearrangement joins TRBV6-5 to TRBJ1-4; 8 positions agree with TRBD1. CDR1 and CDR2 (germline): MNHEY, SVGAGI. The V gene end was trimmed by 5 bases and the J gene end by 8 bases; junction bases not matched to a gene: 10. CDR3 length: 15 amino acids. The CDR3 bases are TGTGCCAGCAGTCGTACAGGGGGTTGGGGGGAAAAACTGTTTTTT. It encodes CASSRTGGWGEKLFF.